This T cell receptor beta chain was found in a study of T cell responses to AZD1222 COVID-19 vaccine. Germline values: CDR1 SGHRS, CDR2 YFSETQ. CDR3 size: 14 residues. Trimming removed 4 bases from V and 0 bases from J, with 9 bases in between. Study-wide results and caveats: Donors were chiefly white British, with a greater number of females, and clonal diversity was perhaps underestimated. CD4 TCRs linked to vaccination spanned spike, dominating at 160-218 and 743-854. Close to half of spike-specific TCRs reportedly recognize unmutated variant regions. Sampling that yielded the repertoires occurred only after the peak T cell response.

Method: immunoSEQ multiplex PCR; TCRdb's copy keeps in-frame clones and lacks some. Among 110,000 to 150,000 clones listed, roughly 85% were seen once. On this clone itself: Its antigen is unknown.

The gene calls are TRBV5-1 and TRBJ2-3, with unresolved D. The origin of this receptor is an adult in good health. The specimen was peripheral blood, collected on day 0 of AZD1222 vaccination. CDR3 DNA: TGCGCCAGCAGCGCTCGGGCAAGCACAGATACGCAGTATTTT. Translated, it gives CASSARASTDTQYF.